A single sample gave rise to the 13 T cell receptor beta chains below, sequenced in a study of blood T cell repertoires in COVID-19. The data were produced by immunoSEQ multiplex PCR, yet TCRdb's version contains in-frame clones alone and is incomplete. The data show 150,000 to 200,000 clones, approximately 90% seen once. What was sequenced was peripheral blood. Receptors were obtained from a man younger than 30 with active or convalescent COVID-19.

The chain recombines TRBV5-8 with TRBJ1-4; 8 positions match TRBD1. Germline values: CDR1 SGHTS, CDR2 YDEGEE. V was pared by 0 bases and J by 7 bases, with 14 bases of the junction left unmatched. This CDR3 is 18 amino acids long. The CDR3 loop reads CASSLGTGNIRGGEKLFF. The CDR3 coding sequence is TGTGCCAGCAGCTTGGGGACAGGGAATATTCGCGGGGGTGAAAAACTGTTTTTT.

This chain uses TRBV6-4 with TRBJ2-1, with TRBD2 identical over 8 bases. V dropped 3 bases and J dropped 4; count of bases not matched to a gene: 5. The CDR3 spans 15 residues. Germline CDR1 reads MRHNA; CDR2 reads SNTAGT. CDR3 DNA sequence: TGTGCCAGCAGTGAAGCGGGGGCTACATACAATGAGCAGTTCTTC. Translated: CASSEAGATYNEQFF.

This chain links TRBV18 with TRBJ1-4, with 8 bases lining up with TRBD1. Looked up from germline, CDR1 is KGHSH and CDR2 is LQKENI. The junction had 3 bases not matched to a gene; V was cut back by 3 bases and J by 6 bases. CDR3 length: 14 amino acids. CDR3 sequence: CASSPADRDEKLFF. CDR3 nucleotides: TGTGCCAGCTCACCTGCGGACAGGGATGAAAAACTGTTTTTT.

The V gene is TRBV18, the J gene TRBJ1-5; no clear D gene. There are 14 residues in the CDR3. In germline, CDR1 is KGHSH, CDR2 LQKENI. Trimming took 6 bases from V and 2 from J, leaving 11 bases between them. CDR3 loop: CASSRPGGNQPQHF. CDR3 sequence (DNA): TGTGCCAGCTCCCGTCCGGGAGGCAATCAGCCCCAGCATTTT.

This clone was seen more than once but under ten times. The J gene is TRBJ2-3, the V gene TRBV4-2; the D gene is possibly TRBD1 (6 bases). This CDR3 has 17 residues. V was shortened by 1 base and J by 1 base, with 15 bases between the two germline ends. CDR1 is LGHNA, CDR2 YNFKEQ, per germline. Here the CDR3 reads CASSQVVEAGGTDTQYF. The DNA of the CDR3 is TGTGCCAGCAGCCAAGTTGTCGAGGCAGGGGGCACAGATACGCAGTATTTT.

This chain joins TRBV29-1 and TRBJ1-2; possible D gene TRBD1, 6 bases. CDR3 size: 11 residues. Trimming took off 8 bases at V and 2 bases at J, with 9 bases between the two ends. Germline CDR1 SQVTM, CDR2 ANQGSEA. The CDR3 here is CSYRENYGYTF. The CDR3 nucleotides read TGCAGCTACAGGGAAAACTATGGCTACACCTTC. Using reference TRBV29-1 and TRBJ1-2 for the parts outside the CDR3, the full variable domain is SAVISQKPSRDICQRGTSLTIQCQVDSQVTMMFWYRQQPGQSLTLIATANQGSEATYESGFVIDKFPISRPNLTFSTLTVSNMSPEDSSIYLCSYRENYGYTFGSGTRLTVV.

The chain has TRBV3-1 (or the pseudogene TRBV3-2) and TRBJ2-3, with TRBD2 matching 14 bases. V lost 8 bases to trimming and J lost 2 bases; unmatched junction nucleotides: 3. The CDR3 consists of 15 residues. Germline CDR1 reads LGHDT; CDR2 reads YNNKEL (reference sequence). CDR3 residues: CASRTSGGLTDTQYF. In nucleotides, the CDR3 is TGTGCCAGCCGGACTAGCGGGGGGCTCACAGATACGCAGTATTTT.

This clone was seen only once. The chain links TRBV30 to TRBJ2-7, with 9 bases fitting TRBD2. The germline V gene encodes CDR1 GTSNPN and CDR2 SVGIG (reference sequence). There are 14 residues in the CDR3. J lost 5 bases, V lost 3 bases, and 8 bases had no gene match. For the CDR3, the DNA is TGTGCCTGGAGGGATAGCGGGAGTCCCCACGAGCAGTACTTC. As protein: CAWRDSGSPHEQYF.

V is TRBV18 and J is TRBJ2-3, with TRBD1 matching over 7 bases. J lost 3 bases, V lost 8 bases, and 8 bases had no gene match. The germline CDR1 and CDR2 sequences are KGHSH and LQKENI. The CDR3 runs to 14 residues. CDR3 DNA sequence: TGTGCCAGCCCGGACAGGACAAAGACAGATACGCAGTATTTT. Translating gives CASPDRTKTDTQYF.

The V call is TRBV29-1, the J call TRBJ1-5; 7 nucleotides agree with TRBD1. V was clipped by 6 bases and J by 7 bases; unmatched bases: 9. Germline V gene data show CDR1 as SQVTM and CDR2 as ANQGSEA. The CDR3 has 13 amino acids. CDR3 sequence reads: CSVQTGLSQPQHF. The DNA of the CDR3 is TGCAGCGTCCAGACAGGGTTGTCGCAGCCCCAGCATTTT.

As for this clone: Other nucleotide sequences from this sample produce the same CDR3. The J gene is TRBJ2-2, the V gene TRBV5-1; D may be TRBD2 (6 bases). The germline V gene has CDR1 SGHRS and CDR2 YFSETQ. The CDR3 covers 15 residues. The V and J ends lost 1 base and 0 bases respectively, with 7 bases between them. As DNA, the CDR3 is TGCGCCAGCAGCTTGTCGGGAGCGAACACCGGGGAGCTGTTTTTT. It translates to CASSLSGANTGELFF. The whole variable domain, filled in from reference TRBV5-1 and TRBJ2-2, reads KAGVTQTPRYLIKTRGQQVTLSCSPISGHRSVSWYQQTPGQGLQFLFEYFSETQRNKGNFPGRFSGRQFSNSRSEMNVSTLELGDSALYLCASSLSGANTGELFFGEGSRLTVL.

This chain links TRBV20-1 with TRBJ2-1; 8 bases line up with TRBD1. CDR3 size: 10 residues. From germline, CDR1 is DFQATT and CDR2 SNEGSKA (reference sequence). The V and J ends lost 6 bases and 12 bases, in that order; junction bases with no gene match: 4. CDR3 region: CSAATGVQFF. In nucleotides, the CDR3 is TGCAGTGCAGCGACAGGGGTGCAGTTCTTC.

This clone was seen a single time. The chain recombines TRBV13 with TRBJ2-5, with 8 bases that match TRBD1. Trimming at V came to 0 bases and at J to 5 bases, leaving 8 bases not matched to a gene. Germline CDR1 reads PRHDT; CDR2 reads FYEKMQ (reference sequence). This CDR3 comprises 16 residues. For the CDR3, the DNA is TGTGCCAGCAGCTTAGGCCGAGTGGACAGGGAGGAGACCCAGTACTTC. As protein: CASSLGRVDREETQYF.